Each of the 20 T cell receptor beta chains below was sequenced from the same sample in a study of response to subunit inactivated influenza vaccine. Each CDR3 protein gets one entry after TCRdb re-called the RT-PCR reads with MiXCR. The profile covers roughly 700,000 distinct CDR3 sequences, with 15% to 18% appearing a single time and about 9.9% taken by the ten largest. The sample was PBMCs from blood, taken 11 to 12 days after vaccination. The receptors were sampled from a man in his forties or fifties who received an inactivated influenza vaccine.

This clonotype was detected a few times. The V call is TRBV28, the J call TRBJ2-3; 7 bases agree with TRBD2. Per the germline V gene, CDR1 is MDHEN and CDR2 is SYDVKM. The CDR3 length is 15 residues. V shed 4 bases and J 2 bases; nucleotides not matched to a gene: 6. CDR3 DNA: TGTGCCAGCAGTTCCCCCGCGGGAGTCACAGATACGCAGTATTTT. This sequence encodes CASSSPAGVTDTQYF.

The V and J genes are TRBV6-5 and TRBJ1-1, with 9 positions matching TRBD1. CDR3 length: 16 residues. Trimming cost V 4 bases and J 3 bases; bases outside gene matches: 9. The germline gives CDR1 MNHEY, CDR2 SVGAGI. The CDR3, as DNA: TGTGCCAGCAGTTCCCCCGGGACAGGGCTAGACACTGAAGCTTTCTTT. It codes for CASSSPGTGLDTEAFF.

This clonotype came up many times. The chain carries TRBV20-1 and TRBJ2-1, with 7 bases that match TRBD1. The trim removed 3 bases at V and 6 bases at J, leaving 8 bases unmatched. Germline CDR1 and CDR2: DFQATT and SNEGSKA (reference sequence). CDR3 length: 14 amino acids. CDR3 amino acids: CSASRQGRGNEQFF. The CDR3 DNA reads as TGCAGTGCTAGTAGACAGGGTAGGGGCAATGAGCAGTTCTTC.

This clonotype was seen only a few times. The chain couples TRBV6-2 or TRBV6-3 to TRBJ2-3, with D perhaps given as TRBD1 or TRBD2 (5 bases each). Germline V gene sequence: CDR1 MNHEY, CDR2 SVGEGT. This CDR3 comprises 12 residues. V lost 10 bases, J lost 10 bases, and 18 bases lay in between. The DNA for the CDR3 is TGTGCCACGACGGGACCGGAGCTCCCGCAGTATTTT. Residues: CATTGPELPQYF.

This clonotype was detected ten times or more. This chain joins TRBV12-3 or TRBV12-4 and TRBJ1-6; no clear D gene. The CDR3 consists of 13 residues. The ends were cut back, 2 bases at V and 8 bases at J, with 7 bases in the middle. The CDR3 spells CASSLNADSPLHF. In DNA form, the CDR3 reads TGTGCCAGCAGTTTAAATGCAGATTCACCCCTCCACTTT.

A note on this clonotype: The junction does not match germline at one end; this may be a read error. This rearrangement joins TRBV10-3 to TRBJ2-7; no reliable D call. CDR1 ENHRY and CDR2 SYGVKD come from the germline V gene. This CDR3 has 14 residues. For the CDR3, the DNA is TGTGCCACCTGCCAGGCTCAGAACTCGGGCCAGGAGCACTTC. This sequence encodes CATCQAQNSGQEHF.

The chain carries TRBV7-2 and TRBJ2-4, with no clear D. CDR3 size: 14 residues. Germline V gives CDR1 SGHTA, CDR2 FQGNSA. The germline V and J ends were trimmed by 1 base and 2 bases, with 6 bases remaining between them. In DNA form, the CDR3 reads TGTGCCAGCAGCTTAGGCTTGTCCAAAAACATTCAGTACTTC. Residues: CASSLGLSKNIQYF.

This clonotype was observed a handful of times. The chain joins TRBV27 to TRBJ2-5; 8 nucleotides line up with TRBD1. The CDR3 totals 13 residues. Germline assignment: CDR1 MNHEY and CDR2 SMNVEV (reference sequence). Trimming took 2 bases from V and 9 from J; bases not matched to a gene: 5. CDR3 in DNA: TGTGCCAGCAGTTTACAGGGGGCCGGGGCCCAGTACTTC. Translated: CASSLQGAGAQYF.

The chain recombines TRBV11-3 with TRBJ2-5; D perhaps matches TRBD2 (7 bases). The V end lost 1 base, the J end lost 5 bases, and 17 bases lay between the germline ends. CDR1 is SGHNT and CDR2 is YENEEA in the germline V gene. This CDR3 comprises 16 residues. The CDR3, as DNA: TGTGCCAGCAGCTTAGGGAAACGGGGGGCGGAGGAGACCCAGTACTTC. This gives the protein CASSLGKRGAEETQYF. Full variable domain (missing parts from reference TRBV11-3 and TRBJ2-5): EAGVVQSPRYKIIEKKQPVAFWCNPISGHNTLYWYLQNLGQGPELLIRYENEEAVDDSQLPKDRFSAERLKGVDSTLKIQPAELGDSAVYLCASSLGKRGAEETQYFGPGTRLLVL.

J is TRBJ2-1 and V is TRBV7-9, with 7 bases identical to TRBD2. The germline V gene has CDR1 SEHNR and CDR2 FQNEAQ (reference sequence). The CDR3 extends over 16 amino acids. J gave up 6 bases and V 5 bases, and 13 bases lay outside the gene matches. CDR3: CASSGMTARGSNEQFF. DNA of the CDR3: TGTGCCAGCAGCGGGATGACTGCGCGGGGGTCCAATGAGCAGTTCTTC.

A few counts support this clonotype. This chain links TRBV2 with TRBJ2-7; 8 nucleotides align to TRBD2. Losses at the gene ends were 5 bases for V and 0 bases for J; bases not matched to a gene: 9. CDR1 is SNHLY, CDR2 FYNNEI, per germline. The CDR3 has 16 amino acids. The CDR3 sequence is CASSSPLAGHSYEQYF. As DNA, the CDR3 is TGTGCCAGCAGTAGTCCCTTAGCGGGACACTCCTACGAGCAGTACTTC.

The chain has TRBV28 and TRBJ1-1; D call uncertain. CDR3 length equals 13 residues. The germline V gene encodes CDR1 MDHEN and CDR2 SYDVKM. V lost 4 bases and J 4 bases, leaving 10 bases between the germline ends. CDR3 residues: CASSYDGITEAFF. The CDR3 DNA follows: TGTGCCAGCAGTTACGACGGTATCACTGAAGCTTTCTTT.

The chain carries TRBV3-1 and TRBJ2-1; perhaps TRBD1 as D (6 bases). Germline V gives CDR1 LGHDT, CDR2 YNNKEL (reference sequence). CDR3 length: 16 amino acids. V lost 2 bases, J lost 2 bases, and 13 bases lay in between. The CDR3 coding sequence is TGTGCCAGCAGCCAACCCGGGACATATACCTACAATGAGCAGTTCTTC. Residues: CASSQPGTYTYNEQFF.

The rearrangement uses TRBV18 and TRBJ1-3; a weak D match, TRBD1 (6 bases). CDR3 length: 16 residues. Trimming took off 5 bases at V and 2 bases at J, with 16 bases between the two ends. CDR1 and CDR2 from the germline V gene are KGHSH and LQKENI. The CDR3 loop reads CASSTGTITTGNTIYF. CDR3 bases: TGTGCCAGCTCAACCGGGACAATCACCACTGGAAACACCATATATTTT.

The chain links TRBV7-2 to TRBJ2-1, with 13 bases aligning to TRBD2. Germline CDR1 is SGHTA and CDR2 is FQGNSA. The junction had 9 bases not matched to a gene; V was cut back by 5 bases and J by 5 bases. This CDR3 region has 17 residues. CDR3 in DNA: TGTGCCAGCAGCCAGAGGACTAGCGGGGGCCTTCACAATGAGCAGTTCTTC. The encoded protein is CASSQRTSGGLHNEQFF.

There are many counts of this clonotype. This chain joins TRBV5-1 and TRBJ2-4; D possibly uses TRBD1 or TRBD2 (6 bases each). The CDR3 consists of 14 residues. The V end lost 3 bases, the J end lost 8 bases, and 15 bases lay between the germline ends. The germline gives CDR1 SGHRS, CDR2 YFSETQ. CDR3 sequence: CASSSGGGPDIQYF. The CDR3 DNA follows: TGCGCCAGCAGCTCCGGTGGGGGGCCGGACATTCAGTACTTC.

The chain employs TRBV2 and TRBJ1-1; 12 nucleotides match TRBD1. CDR1 SNHLY and CDR2 FYNNEI come from the germline V gene. The CDR3 totals 12 residues. The ends lost 8 bases at V and 7 bases at J; junction bases unmatched: 2. In DNA form, the CDR3 reads TGTGCCAGCCGGGACAGGGGGCTTGAAGCTTTCTTT. Residues: CASRDRGLEAFF.

This clonotype turned up a few times. The chain has TRBV7-9 and TRBJ2-5, with D unclear. CDR1 SEHNR and CDR2 FQNEAQ come from the germline V gene (reference sequence). V was trimmed by 1 base and J by 0 bases, leaving 6 bases between them. There are 14 residues in the CDR3. The CDR3 DNA is TGTGCCAGCAGCTTAGGTTCAGACCAAGAGACCCAGTACTTC. Translation gives CASSLGSDQETQYF. The full variable domain, in which reference TRBV7-9 and TRBJ2-5 provide the parts outside the CDR3, is DTGVSQNPRHKITKRGQNVTFRCDPISEHNRLYWYRQTLGQGPEFLTYFQNEAQLEKSRLLSDRFSAERPKGSFSTLEIQRTEQGDSAMYLCASSLGSDQETQYFGPGTRLLVL.

This clonotype was counted a few times. V gene TRBV6-5 combines with J gene TRBJ1-4, with TRBD1 matching 10 bases. Looked up from germline, CDR1 is MNHEY and CDR2 is SVGAGI. The CDR3 is made up of 14 amino acids. V shed 4 bases and J 8 bases; nucleotides not matched to a gene: 4. The CDR3 loop is CASSSGTGVEKLFF. CDR3 nucleotides: TGTGCCAGCAGTTCCGGGACAGGGGTCGAAAAACTGTTTTTT.

This clonotype has only a few counts. The chain couples TRBV27 to TRBJ1-2; 8 bases map to TRBD1. CDR1 is MNHEY and CDR2 is SMNVEV in the germline V gene (reference sequence). The junction had 4 bases not matched to a gene; V was cut back by 5 bases and J by 5 bases. CDR3 length: 13 amino acids. CDR3: CASSEQGGYGYTF. CDR3 nucleotides: TGTGCCAGCAGTGAACAGGGGGGGTATGGCTACACCTTC.